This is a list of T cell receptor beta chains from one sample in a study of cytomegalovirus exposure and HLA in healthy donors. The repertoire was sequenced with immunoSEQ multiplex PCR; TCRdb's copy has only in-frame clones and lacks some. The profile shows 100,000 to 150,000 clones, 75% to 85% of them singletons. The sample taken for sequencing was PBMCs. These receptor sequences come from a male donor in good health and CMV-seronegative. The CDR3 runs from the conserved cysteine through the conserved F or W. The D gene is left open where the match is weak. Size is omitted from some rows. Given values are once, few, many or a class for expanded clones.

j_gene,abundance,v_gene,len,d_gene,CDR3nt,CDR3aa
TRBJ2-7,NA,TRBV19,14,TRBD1,TGTGCCAGTAGAACGACAGGGGGTTCCTACGAGCAGTACTTC,CASRTTGGSYEQYF
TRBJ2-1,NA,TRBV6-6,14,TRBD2,TGTGCCAGCAGTCCCGGGACTAGCGGGGGGCTACAGTTCTTC,CASSPGTSGGLQFF
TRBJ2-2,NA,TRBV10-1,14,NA,TGCGCCAGCAGCGCGAAATCGAACACCGGGGAGCTGTTTTTT,CASSAKSNTGELFF
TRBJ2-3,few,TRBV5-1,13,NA,TGCGCCAGCAGCTTGGTGAAGAATCGGGCGCAGTATTTT,CASSLVKNRAQYF
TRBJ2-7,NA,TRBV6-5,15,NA,TGTGCCAGCAGTTACTCGAAGGGGCCGCGCTACGAGCAGTACTTC,CASSYSKGPRYEQYF
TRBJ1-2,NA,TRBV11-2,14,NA,TGTGCCAGCAACGAAAACCCTCCCCGGGGTGGCTACACCTTC,CASNENPPRGGYTF
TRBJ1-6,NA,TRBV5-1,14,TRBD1,TGCGCCAGCAGGTCCGGGACAGGGGGTGGCCCCCTCCACTTT,CASRSGTGGGPLHF
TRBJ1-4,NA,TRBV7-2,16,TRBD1,TGTGCCAGCAGCTTAGTGGGGACAGGGGGAAATGAAAAACTGTTTTTT,CASSLVGTGGNEKLFF
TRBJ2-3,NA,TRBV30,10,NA,TGTGCCTGGAGTGTACAGGCGCAGTATTTT,CAWSVQAQYF
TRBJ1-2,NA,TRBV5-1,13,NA,TGCGCCAGCAGCTTGTCTCCAGATTATGGCTACACCTTC,CASSLSPDYGYTF
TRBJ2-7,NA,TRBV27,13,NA,TGTGCCAGCAGTTCCCAGGGAGGCTACGAGCAGTACTTC,CASSSQGGYEQYF
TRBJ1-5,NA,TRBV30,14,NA,TGTGCCTGGAGTGTCCGGGGGGGAAATCAGCCCCAGCATTTT,CAWSVRGGNQPQHF
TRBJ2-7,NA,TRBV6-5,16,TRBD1,TGTGCCAGCAGTTACTCGAGAACAGGGGACTCCTACGAGCAGTACTTC,CASSYSRTGDSYEQYF
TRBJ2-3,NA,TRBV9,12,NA,TGTGCCAGCAGCGCGTACACAGATACGCAGTATTTT,CASSAYTDTQYF
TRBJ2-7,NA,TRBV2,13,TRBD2,TGTGCCAGCTCCTTGGGGGGGTTCCACGAGCAGTACTTC,CASSLGGFHEQYF
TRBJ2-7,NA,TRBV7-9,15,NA,TGTGCCAGCAGCCTCGTCGGCGGGGCGACCTACGAGCAGTACTTC,CASSLVGGATYEQYF
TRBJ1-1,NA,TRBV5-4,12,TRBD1,TGTGCCAGCGAGGGACAGAGCACTGAAGCTTTCTTT,CASEGQSTEAFF
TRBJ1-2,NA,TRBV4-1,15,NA,TGCGCCAGCAGCCAAGCTATCGAGATAATCTATGGCTACACCTTC,CASSQAIEIIYGYTF
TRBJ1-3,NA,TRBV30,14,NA,TGTGCCTGGAGTCCAGGGCGATCTGGAAACACCATATATTTT,CAWSPGRSGNTIYF
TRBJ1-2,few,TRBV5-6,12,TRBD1,TGTGCCAGCAGCCGGGACAGGGAAGGCTACACCTTC,CASSRDREGYTF
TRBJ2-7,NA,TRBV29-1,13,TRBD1,TGCAGTTGGGGGACAGGGGAGAACGGCGAGCAGTACTTC,CSWGTGENGEQYF
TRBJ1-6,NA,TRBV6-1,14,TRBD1,TGTGCCAGCAGTGTCAAGGGGGCCGATTCACCCCTCCACTTT,CASSVKGADSPLHF
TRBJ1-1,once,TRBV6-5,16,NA,TGTGCCAGCAGTTACTCGGGAAGCAGGGGCGCAAAGAAAGCTTTCTTT,CASSYSGSRGAKKAFF
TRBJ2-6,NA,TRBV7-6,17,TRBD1,TGTGCCAGCAGCCCGGGACAGGGGAACTCTGGGGCCAACGTCCTGACTTTC,CASSPGQGNSGANVLTF
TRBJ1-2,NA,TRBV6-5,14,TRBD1,TGTGCCAGCGGGGGCTGGAGGGACAGGGATGGCTACACCTTC,CASGGWRDRDGYTF
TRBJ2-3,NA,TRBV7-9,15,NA,TGTGCCAGCAGCTTAGCGAAGGGGAGGACAGATACGCAGTATTTT,CASSLAKGRTDTQYF
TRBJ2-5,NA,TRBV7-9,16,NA,TGTGCCAGCAGCTTAGATTCATCGGGGGTCGGGGAGACCCAGTACTTC,CASSLDSSGVGETQYF
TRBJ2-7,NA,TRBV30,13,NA,TGTGCCTGGAGTGTACAAGGGGTATACGAGCAGTACTTC,CAWSVQGVYEQYF
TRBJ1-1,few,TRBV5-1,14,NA,TGCGCCAGCAGCTTGTTGGAGGGGCGCACTGAAGCTTTCTTT,CASSLLEGRTEAFF
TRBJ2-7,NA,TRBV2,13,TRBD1,TGTGCCAGCAGTGTGGACAGGGGTTACGAGCAGTACTTC,CASSVDRGYEQYF
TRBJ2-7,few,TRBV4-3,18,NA,TGCGCCAGCAGCCAAGTAGGCCCCGGACAGACAAGCTCCTACGAGCAGTACTTC,CASSQVGPGQTSSYEQYF
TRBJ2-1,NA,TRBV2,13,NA,TGTGCCAGCAACGGCGGGGGCGGAAATGAGCAGTTCTTC,CASNGGGGNEQFF
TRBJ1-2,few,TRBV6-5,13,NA,TGTGCCAGCAGTTACTCGGGGGCCTTTAGCTACACCTTC,CASSYSGAFSYTF
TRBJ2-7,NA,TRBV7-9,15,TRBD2,TGTGCCAGCAGCTCACTAGCGGGGGGGCCGCACGAGCAGTACTTC,CASSSLAGGPHEQYF
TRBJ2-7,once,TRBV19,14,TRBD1,TGTGCCAGTAGTTCCGGGACAGGGCTGGCCGAGCAGTACTTC,CASSSGTGLAEQYF
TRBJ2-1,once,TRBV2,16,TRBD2,TGTGCCAGCAGTGGGAGTAGCGGGGGGTATTACAATGAGCAGTTCTTC,CASSGSSGGYYNEQFF
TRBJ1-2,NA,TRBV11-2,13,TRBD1,TGTGCCAGCAGCCATGGACAGGGGTATGGCTACACCTTC,CASSHGQGYGYTF
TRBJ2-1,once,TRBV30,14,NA,TGTGCCTGGAGCAGAGGGGGCTCCTACAATGAGCAGTTCTTC,CAWSRGGSYNEQFF
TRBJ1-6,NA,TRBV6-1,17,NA,TGTGCCAGCAGCGAAAGGCCTGGGACAACGTATAATTCACCCCTCCACTTT,CASSERPGTTYNSPLHF
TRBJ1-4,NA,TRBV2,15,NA,TGTGCCAGCAGGGGGGCCAGAGCGAATAATGAAAAACTGTTTTTT,CASRGARANNEKLFF
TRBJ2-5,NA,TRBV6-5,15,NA,TGTGCCAGCAGTTACGCGGGGGCGGTCCAAGAGACCCAGTACTTC,CASSYAGAVQETQYF
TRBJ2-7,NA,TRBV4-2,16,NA,TGTGCCAGCAGCCAAGATCAAGAACAGCCAACCTACGAGCAGTACTTC,CASSQDQEQPTYEQYF
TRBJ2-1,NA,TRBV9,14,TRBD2,TGTGCCAGCAGCGTAGAATTCCAGCGGGGTGAGCAGTTCTTC,CASSVEFQRGEQFF
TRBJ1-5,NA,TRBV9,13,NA,TGTGCCAGCAGCGTAGAAGGAGGTCAGCCCCAGCATTTT,CASSVEGGQPQHF
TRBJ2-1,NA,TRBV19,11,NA,TGTGCCAGTAGTGATAACAGGGACCGGTTCTTC,CASSDNRDRFF
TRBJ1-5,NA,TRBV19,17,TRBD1,TGTGCCAGTAGTTTTGGACAGGGCCTTGGGGGCAATCAGCCCCAGCATTTT,CASSFGQGLGGNQPQHF
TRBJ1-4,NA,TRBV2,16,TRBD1,TGTGCCAGCAGTGAAGCTGCGGGACAGGGGGCTGTAAAACTGTTTTTT,CASSEAAGQGAVKLFF
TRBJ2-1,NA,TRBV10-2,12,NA,TGCGCCAGCAGTGAGCCACTGAATGAGCAGTTCTTC,CASSEPLNEQFF
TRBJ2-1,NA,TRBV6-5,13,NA,TGTGCCAGCAGTTACTCGTCGGTTGATGAGCAGTTCTTC,CASSYSSVDEQFF
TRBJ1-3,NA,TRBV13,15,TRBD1,TGTGCCAGCAGCTCGGCGACAGGGTTTGGAAACACCATATATTTT,CASSSATGFGNTIYF
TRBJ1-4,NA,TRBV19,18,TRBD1,TGTGCCAGTAGAGACTCCACAGGGGGCGCAGAGGCTAATGAAAAACTGTTTTTT,CASRDSTGGAEANEKLFF
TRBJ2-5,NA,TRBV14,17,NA,TGTGCCAGCAGCCCTTACTCCCCGGGACACTATCAAGAGACCCAGTACTTC,CASSPYSPGHYQETQYF
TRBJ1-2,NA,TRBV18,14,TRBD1,TGTGCCAGCTCCCAAGGACAGGGCTCGCTAGGCTACACCTTC,CASSQGQGSLGYTF
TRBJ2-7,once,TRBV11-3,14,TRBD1,TGTGCCAGCAGCCATGGACAGGGGGGCTACGAGCAGTACTTC,CASSHGQGGYEQYF